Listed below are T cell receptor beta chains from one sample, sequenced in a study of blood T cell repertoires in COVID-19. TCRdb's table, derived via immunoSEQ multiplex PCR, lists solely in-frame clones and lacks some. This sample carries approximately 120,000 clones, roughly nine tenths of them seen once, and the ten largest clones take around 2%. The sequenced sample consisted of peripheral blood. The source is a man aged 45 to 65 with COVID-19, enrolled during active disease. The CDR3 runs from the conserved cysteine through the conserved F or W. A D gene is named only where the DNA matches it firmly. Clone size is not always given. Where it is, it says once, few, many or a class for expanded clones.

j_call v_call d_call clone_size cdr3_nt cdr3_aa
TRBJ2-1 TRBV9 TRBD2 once TGTGCCAGCAGCCCATACGGGCTAGCGGGACACAATGAGCAGTTCTTC CASSPYGLAGHNEQFF
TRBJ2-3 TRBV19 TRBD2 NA TGTGCCAGTAGTCCTCGGATAGCGGGAGAATCAGATACGCAGTATTTT CASSPRIAGESDTQYF
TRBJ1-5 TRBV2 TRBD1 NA TGTGCCAGCAGTGAAAAGGGGGCAGTGTATAGCAATCAGCCCCAGCATTTT CASSEKGAVYSNQPQHF
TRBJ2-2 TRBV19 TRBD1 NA TGTGCCAGTAGTATCGAGACAGGGATCACCGGGGAGCTGTTTTTT CASSIETGITGELFF
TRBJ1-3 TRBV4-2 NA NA TGTGCCAGCAGCCACACCACCCGCCTTTTACAGGTTACCTCTGGAAACACCATATATTTT CASSHTTRLLQVTSGNTIYF
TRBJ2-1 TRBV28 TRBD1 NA TGTGCCAGCGAACTGGGACAGGGGCTCAATGAGCAGTTCTTC CASELGQGLNEQFF
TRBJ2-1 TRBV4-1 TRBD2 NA TGCGCCAGCAGCCAAGACGTAGCGGGAGGCTACCACAATGAGCAGTTCTTC CASSQDVAGGYHNEQFF
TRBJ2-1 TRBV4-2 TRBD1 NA TGTGCCAGCAGCCTCCGGACAGGGACCTGGAATGAGCAGTTCTTC CASSLRTGTWNEQFF
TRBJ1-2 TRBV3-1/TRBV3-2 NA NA TGTGCCAGCAGTCCCCTTCAGTCCTATGGCTACACCTTC CASSPLQSYGYTF
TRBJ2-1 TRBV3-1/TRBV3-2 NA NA TGTGCCAGCAGCCAAGCGGGAGTGTCCTACAATGAGCAGTTCTTC CASSQAGVSYNEQFF
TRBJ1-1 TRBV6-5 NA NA TGTGCCAGCAGTTACTCCCCAGGGGTAGGCACTGAAGCTTTCTTT CASSYSPGVGTEAFF
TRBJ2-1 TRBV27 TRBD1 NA TGTGCCAGCAGTTTATCGGTGGGGACAGGGGTGGGTGAGCAGTTCTTC CASSLSVGTGVGEQFF
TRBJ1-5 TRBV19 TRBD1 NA TGTGCCAGTAGTTTGAGGACAGGGGGAGGTCAGCCCCAGCATTTT CASSLRTGGGQPQHF
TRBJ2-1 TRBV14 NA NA TGTGCCAGCAGCCACCTACTAGGGTCCACCTACAATGAGCAGTTCTTC CASSHLLGSTYNEQFF
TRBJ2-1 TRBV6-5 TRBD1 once TGTGCCAGCAGTTACTCTCGGACAGGGGGCAATGAGCAGTTCTTC CASSYSRTGGNEQFF
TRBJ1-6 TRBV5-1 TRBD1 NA TGCGCCAGCAGCTTGTCGACAGGGAGAAATTCACCCCTCCACTTT CASSLSTGRNSPLHF